The text below deals with one T cell receptor (beta chain). This record belongs to a study of shared clonotypes between healthy human individuals. Original processing methods: Quality scores were absent from the junction-only immunoSEQ sequences, so filtering differed. Produced via immunoSEQ multiplex PCR; TCRdb's table is partial and in-frame only. The V and J calls and the clone size are those of that table, but D and trimming were determined from the DNA. The data contain about 1 million clones, about four fifths of them singletons. The TCR originated in a man aged 18 to 35 in good health. Some clones in this sample may be carry-over from other donors' samples. Sequences were obtained from memory CD4+ T cells from PBMCs. Subset reported: CD45RA-negative fraction.

The CDR3: CASSQYAPRSSGTVSYEQYF. Written as DNA, the CDR3 is TGCGCCAGCAGCCAATATGCCCCACGGAGTTCCGGGACAGTCTCCTACGAGCAGTACTTC. The chain is built from TRBV4-1 and TRBJ2-7; the match to TRBD1 covers 7 bases. The V gene end was trimmed by 2 bases and the J gene end by 0 bases; junction bases not matched to a gene: 19. CDR1 and CDR2 from the germline V gene are MGHRA and YSYEKL. The CDR3 has 20 amino acids.